Listed below are T cell receptor beta chains from one sample, sequenced in a study of cytomegalovirus exposure and HLA in healthy donors. TCRdb's copy holds only in-frame clones and misses some; the assay was immunoSEQ multiplex PCR. This sample has 250,000 to 350,000 clones, with roughly 90% found just once. The sequencing input was PBMCs. The receptor set was obtained from a woman aged 18-29 years in good health and CMV-seronegative. Both conserved end residues are part of each CDR3. The D gene is left open where the match is weak. The size of a clone is reported for some rows only, either as once, few or many, or as a class for expanded clones.

D	V	size	J	DNA	CDR3
TRBD2	TRBV9	.	TRBJ2-2	TGTGCCAGCAGCGTTAGCGGGACTGCTAACACCGGGGAGCTGTTTTTT	CASSVSGTANTGELFF
TRBD1	TRBV28	.	TRBJ1-2	TGTGCCAGCAGTTTACCCACCGGGACAGGGACTGGCTACACCTTC	CASSLPTGTGTGYTF
.	TRBV7-5	.	TRBJ2-2	TGTGTCAGAAGCTTAGCCCGGAGTCCCAACACCGGGGAGCTGTTTTTT	CVRSLARSPNTGELFF
.	TRBV11-2	.	TRBJ2-7	TGTGCCAGCAGCTTAGATCAAGGAGGCGGCGGGATCTACGAGCAGTACTTC	CASSLDQGGGGIYEQYF
.	TRBV28	.	TRBJ1-2	TGTGCCAGCAGTCGTTATGGCTACACCTTC	CASSRYGYTF
.	TRBV10-3	few	TRBJ2-2	TGTGCCATCAGCAGTGGGCACAACACCGGGGAGCTGTTTTTT	CAISSGHNTGELFF
.	TRBV27	.	TRBJ2-7	TGTGCCAGCACCCGTGTGGGGCAGGCTCCCCACGAGCAGTACTTC	CASTRVGQAPHEQYF
.	TRBV30	.	TRBJ2-7	TGTGCCTGGATCCCGCCGGGGTTCTACGAGCAGTACTTC	CAWIPPGFYEQYF
.	TRBV7-3	.	TRBJ2-5	TGTGCCAGCAGCTTAACCTCGTTTGGCGGGACCCAGTACTTC	CASSLTSFGGTQYF
.	TRBV2	.	TRBJ2-5	TGTGCCAGCAATAGTGGGCCCGGGGGAGAGACCCAGTACTTC	CASNSGPGGETQYF
.	TRBV27	.	TRBJ1-1	TGTGCCAGCATAGCGCAGGGGCGTAGGAACACTGAAGCTTTCTTT	CASIAQGRRNTEAFF
.	TRBV6-5	.	TRBJ1-1	TGTGCCAGCAGTTCTCAGACAGTCACTGAAGCTTTCTTT	CASSSQTVTEAFF
.	TRBV12-5	.	TRBJ2-1	TGTGCTAGTGCCCCTTACCCCGAGGGAAGCTCCTACAATGAGCAGTTCTTC	CASAPYPEGSSYNEQFF
TRBD1	TRBV6-5	few	TRBJ1-2	TGTGCCAGCACCACGGGACAGGGTCGTGGCTACACCTTC	CASTTGQGRGYTF
TRBD1	TRBV9	.	TRBJ2-7	TGTGCCAGCAGCCTCAACCGCTGGGGGACAGAAATGTACTTC	CASSLNRWGTEMYF
TRBD2	TRBV4-3	.	TRBJ2-7	TGCGCCAGCAGCCGGGGGACTAGCGGGTACAACGAGCAGTACTTC	CASSRGTSGYNEQYF
TRBD1	TRBV7-8	.	TRBJ1-5	TGTGCCAGCAGCCTAACCTCAGGGGGAAAAAAGAATCAGCCCCAGCATTTT	CASSLTSGGKKNQPQHF
.	TRBV11-2	.	TRBJ2-1	TGTGCCAGCAGCTTAGCGTACAATGAGCAGTTCTTC	CASSLAYNEQFF
.	TRBV9	.	TRBJ2-7	TGTGCCAGCAGCGTCGGCGAGGCCTACGAGCAGTACTTC	CASSVGEAYEQYF
.	TRBV28	.	TRBJ2-3	TGTGCCAGCAGTCCCCCCGCCACCGGGACTAGCACAGATACGCAGTATTTT	CASSPPATGTSTDTQYF
.	TRBV28	.	TRBJ1-1	TGTGCCAGCAGTCCGGGAACTGAAGCTTTCTTT	CASSPGTEAFF
.	TRBV7-9	.	TRBJ1-2	TGTGCCAGCAGCTTAAACCGAGACAGCCTCACCTATGGCTACACCTTC	CASSLNRDSLTYGYTF
.	TRBV6-6	.	TRBJ2-7	TGTGCCAGCAGTTCGGGAGCCCCTGGTGGGCAGTACTTC	CASSSGAPGGQYF
.	TRBV9	.	TRBJ1-4	TGTGCCAGCAGCGTAGGCGGGACCAATAATGAAAAACTGTTTTTT	CASSVGGTNNEKLFF
.	TRBV7-2	.	TRBJ1-1	TGTGCCAGCAGCCCGCACAGGGTCAACACTGAAGCTTTCTTT	CASSPHRVNTEAFF
.	TRBV6-6	.	TRBJ1-1	TGTGCCAGCCAAGGGGGTCGACAGAGAAACACTGAAGCTTTCTTT	CASQGGRQRNTEAFF
.	TRBV7-2	.	TRBJ2-7	TGTGCCAGCAGCTTAGTTCCAGGGAAAAACGAGCAGTACTTC	CASSLVPGKNEQYF
.	TRBV10-3	few	TRBJ1-1	TGTGCCATCAGTGAGACAGCCGGCACTGAAGCTTTCTTT	CAISETAGTEAFF
.	TRBV27	.	TRBJ1-2	TGTGCCAGCAGTTTTCGGGGTCTCAACTATGGCTACACCTTC	CASSFRGLNYGYTF
.	TRBV19	.	TRBJ2-7	TGTGCCAGTAGTATAGGGGCAGGTCGCTCCTACGAGCAGTACTTC	CASSIGAGRSYEQYF
TRBD1	TRBV6-6	once	TRBJ1-2	TGTGCCAGCAGTTCACAGGGGGCTAGGGGCTACACCTTC	CASSSQGARGYTF
TRBD1	TRBV5-1	.	TRBJ1-4	TGCGCCAGCACCCCCCTGGGACAGACTAATGAAAAACTGTTTTTT	CASTPLGQTNEKLFF
.	TRBV19	.	TRBJ2-7	TGTGCCAGTAGCTGGAGGTGGTCGTCCTACGAGCAGTACTTC	CASSWRWSSYEQYF
TRBD2	TRBV10-1	.	TRBJ2-7	TGCGCCAGCTCCACTGATAGAGCGGGAAAGTACGAGCAGTACTTC	CASSTDRAGKYEQYF
TRBD1	TRBV19	.	TRBJ1-1	TGTGCCAGTAGGCCAGGACAGGGGGCGCCGGACACTGAAGCTTTCTTT	CASRPGQGAPDTEAFF
TRBD1	TRBV7-2	.	TRBJ2-2	TGTGCCAGCAAAGGGGGCGCCCGTTCGGCGAACACCGGGGAGCTGTTTTTT	CASKGGARSANTGELFF
.	TRBV5-4	.	TRBJ2-1	TGTGCCAGCAGCTTGGTGATCGGCCCGGGCAATGAGCAGTTCTTC	CASSLVIGPGNEQFF
TRBD1	TRBV7-3	.	TRBJ2-7	TGTGCCAGCAGCTTCATAACCGTGGGACAGCTAGATGAGCAGTACTTC	CASSFITVGQLDEQYF
TRBD1	TRBV6-6	.	TRBJ1-3	TGTGCCAGCAGACCACAGGGGCCTGGAAACACCATATATTTT	CASRPQGPGNTIYF
.	TRBV28	.	TRBJ2-7	TGTGCCAGCCGGGGAATAGAAACCTACGAGCAGTACTTC	CASRGIETYEQYF
.	TRBV5-6	.	TRBJ2-5	TGTGCCAGCAGCTCCAAACCCCAGGGTATGGAGACCCAGTACTTC	CASSSKPQGMETQYF
TRBD2	TRBV5-1	once	TRBJ2-2	TGCGCCAGCAGCTTGGACAGACTAGCGGGGGAGCTGTTTTTT	CASSLDRLAGELFF
TRBD1	TRBV7-9	once	TRBJ1-5	TGTGCCAGCAGCTTTGGACAGGGGGGGAGCAATCAGCCCCAGCATTTT	CASSFGQGGSNQPQHF
TRBD2	TRBV5-1	.	TRBJ2-7	TGCGCCAGCAGCTCAGCTTCGGCGGGAGTGCAGGAGCAGTACTTC	CASSSASAGVQEQYF
.	TRBV28	.	TRBJ1-6	TGTGCCACCGGCTCCTATAATTCACCCCTCCACTTT	CATGSYNSPLHF
.	TRBV30	.	TRBJ2-6	TGTGCCTGGAGTGTGGGGGGGCCTGGGGCCAACGTCCTGACTTTC	CAWSVGGPGANVLTF
TRBD1	TRBV5-6	.	TRBJ2-5	TGTGCCAGCAGCATCGAACAGGGGCACCAAGAGACCCAGTACTTC	CASSIEQGHQETQYF
.	TRBV5-8	.	TRBJ2-7	TGTGCCAGCAGTCGCGGGTTCTCCTACGAGCAGTACTTC	CASSRGFSYEQYF
TRBD2	TRBV9	.	TRBJ2-2	TGTGCCAGCAACCCGACGGGGCTAGCGGGAGCCACCGGGGAGCTGTTTTTT	CASNPTGLAGATGELFF